Listed below are T cell receptor beta chains from one sample, sequenced in a study of T cells after yellow fever vaccination. MiXCR was run by TCRdb on the 5' RACE reads, yielding one entry per CDR3 protein. Of 250,000 to 400,000 distinct CDR3 sequences in the sample, 3.5% to 4.5% were seen once. The sample was PBMCs, taken 15 days after the yellow fever booster vaccination. All receptors come from a man between 18 and 29 years old who received the YFV17D yellow fever vaccine. Each CDR3 is given with its conserved first and last residue. The order of the fields is D gene, clone size, J gene, V gene, CDR3 DNA, CDR3 protein. D genes are given only for firm matches. Clone size appears in some rows only: once, few, many, or a class for an expanded clone.

- | - | TRBJ2-7 | TRBV19 | TGTGCCAGTAGTTTCACGGACAGTCGCGAGCAGTACTTC | CASSFTDSREQYF
TRBD2 | few | TRBJ2-3 | TRBV6-5 | TGTGCCAGCAGTTACGTCAGCGGGGGGAGAGATACGCAGTATTTT | CASSYVSGGRDTQYF
- | few | TRBJ1-1 | TRBV7-2 | TGTGCCAGCACCCTCGGCAGGGCGAACACTGAAGCTTTCTTT | CASTLGRANTEAFF
- | few | TRBJ1-2 | TRBV3-1 | TGTGCCAGCAGCCTCCGCGGGCCAGGTCCCCATTATGGCTACACCTTC | CASSLRGPGPHYGYTF
- | - | TRBJ2-7 | TRBV6-5 | TGTGCCAGCAGTTACCCGGGACGGCGCTACGAGCAGTACTTC | CASSYPGRRYEQYF
TRBD2 | many | TRBJ2-3 | TRBV4-3 | TGCGCCAGCAGCCAGGGTGGACTAGCTGTAGATACGCAGTATTTT | CASSQGGLAVDTQYF
- | - | TRBJ1-5 | TRBV4-3 | TGCGCCAGCAGCCAAGCGCCCCAGTCGGGTAGAGGGGAACAGCCCCAGCATTTT | CASSQAPQSGRGEQPQHF
TRBD1 | many | TRBJ2-3 | TRBV27 | TGTGCCAGCAGTTTCCAATCGGGTGGGACAGCGGCGGATACGCAGTATTTT | CASSFQSGGTAADTQYF
- | - | TRBJ1-2 | TRBV6-1 | TGTGCCAGCAGTGTGATGGTGACCTATGGCTACACCTTC | CASSVMVTYGYTF
- | many | TRBJ1-2 | TRBV24-1 | TGTGCCACCAGTGACCAGCGGGACAAGTATGGCTACACCTTC | CATSDQRDKYGYTF
- | many | TRBJ2-7 | TRBV27 | TGTGCCAGCAGTACCGACTGGGGCGAGCAGTACTTC | CASSTDWGEQYF
- | many | TRBJ1-5 | TRBV20-1 | TGCAGTGCAGGACGGGTGGACCAGCCCCAGCATTTT | CSAGRVDQPQHF
- | - | TRBJ1-2 | TRBV5-6 | TGTGCCAGCATACGGGGCGCGGCCTATGGCTACACCTTC | CASIRGAAYGYTF
TRBD1 | - | TRBJ1-1 | TRBV24-1 | TGTGCCACCAGGCCAGGGGGGAACACTGAAGCTTTCTTT | CATRPGGNTEAFF
- | many | TRBJ1-6 | TRBV7-2 | TGTGCCAGCAGCTACGCAAATTCACCCCTCCACTTT | CASSYANSPLHF
TRBD2 | many | TRBJ2-5 | TRBV7-2 | TGTGCCAGCAGCCTCCGTCAGTGGCGGACTAGCGGGGGGGCCGAGTGGACCCAGTACTTC | CASSLRQWRTSGGAEWTQYF
- | many | TRBJ2-3 | TRBV7-2 | TGTGCCAGCAGCTTAGCTGGGGGGGCGATTAATACGCAGTATTTT | CASSLAGGAINTQYF
- | many | TRBJ2-7 | TRBV10-3 | TGTGCCATCGGTTCAAGAGAGTCCTACGAGCAGTACTTC | CAIGSRESYEQYF
TRBD2 | many | TRBJ2-3 | TRBV12-3/TRBV12-4 | TGTGCCAGCAGTTTTCGCGGGGGGGGCACAGATACGCAGTATTTT | CASSFRGGGTDTQYF
TRBD1 | - | TRBJ1-2 | TRBV4-3 | TGCGCCAGCAGCCAAGATGACAGGGGCTATGGCTACACCTTC | CASSQDDRGYGYTF
- | many | TRBJ2-3 | TRBV7-2 | TGTGCCAGCAGACTCGGACCACAGCCCACAGATACGCAGTATTTT | CASRLGPQPTDTQYF
TRBD2 | few | TRBJ2-1 | TRBV12-3/TRBV12-4 | TGTGCCAGCAGCTATAGCGGGGGGGCCGTTGAGCAGTTCTTC | CASSYSGGAVEQFF
- | - | TRBJ2-2 | TRBV2 | TGTGCCAGCAGTGAAGCGCGAGGAGACAATCTCGGGGAGCTGTTTTTT | CASSEARGDNLGELFF
- | - | TRBJ1-1 | TRBV7-2 | TGTGCCAGCAGCGACTTTCAGGGCGAGAAAGCTTTCTTT | CASSDFQGEKAFF
- | many | TRBJ2-3 | TRBV6-2/TRBV6-3 | TGTGCCAGCGCTGACGAGGGTCTCGCAGATACGCAGTATTTT | CASADEGLADTQYF
- | few | TRBJ1-6 | TRBV12-3/TRBV12-4 | TGTGCCAGCAGTCTACAGCATAATTCACCCCTCCACTTT | CASSLQHNSPLHF
- | few | TRBJ2-1 | TRBV12-3/TRBV12-4 | TGTGCCAGCAGTTTACGAAGGGACGTGCAGTTCTTC | CASSLRRDVQFF
- | few | TRBJ1-2 | TRBV3-1 | TGTGCCAGCAGCCAACGGACAGCTTTCCGATATGGCTACACCTTC | CASSQRTAFRYGYTF
- | many | TRBJ2-1 | TRBV20-1 | TGCAGTGCTAGAGGCGCGTACGGGGGCGATGAGCAGTTCTTC | CSARGAYGGDEQFF
- | few | TRBJ2-2 | TRBV3-1 | TGTGCCAGCAGCCAGATAGGACGCGGCACCGGGGAGCTGTTTTTT | CASSQIGRGTGELFF
TRBD2 | - | TRBJ2-5 | TRBV20-1 | TGCAGTGCCCGAGACCTCCTAGCGGGGTCAACCCAAGAGACCCAGTACTTC | CSARDLLAGSTQETQYF
- | few | TRBJ2-3 | TRBV7-2 | TGTGCCAGCGTAGGGGGGTGGGGGACAGATACGCAGTATTTT | CASVGGWGTDTQYF
TRBD2 | - | TRBJ2-1 | TRBV12-3/TRBV12-4 | TGTGCCAGCAGTCCCGGGACTAGCGGCGATGAGCAGTTCTTC | CASSPGTSGDEQFF
- | few | TRBJ2-2 | TRBV7-3 | - | CASSLTSGQNTGELFF
TRBD1 | many | TRBJ1-2 | TRBV4-3 | TGCGCCAGCAGCCAGGGACAGCCCCACGCCGACTATGGCTACACCTTC | CASSQGQPHADYGYTF
- | - | TRBJ1-1 | TRBV10-3 | TGTGCCATCAGTGATTTGAGGGACACTGAAGCTTTCTTT | CAISDLRDTEAFF
- | many | TRBJ2-5 | TRBV6-5 | TGTGCCAGCAGTGACGGGGTGTTGGAGACCCAGTACTTC | CASSDGVLETQYF
- | many | TRBJ1-3 | TRBV7-6 | TGTGCCAGCAGCGCGGCCACTTACTCTGGAAACACCATATATTTT | CASSAATYSGNTIYF
- | many | TRBJ2-2 | TRBV20-1 | TGCAGTGCTATTTCGGGGGAAGACCCCACCGGGGAGCTGTTTTTT | CSAISGEDPTGELFF
TRBD1 | many | TRBJ2-1 | TRBV28 | TGTGCCAGCAAGGCCCCGGGACAGGGCAATGAGCAGTTCTTC | CASKAPGQGNEQFF
TRBD1 | few | TRBJ2-7 | TRBV4-1 | TGCGCCAGCAGCCGTACCGGGACAGCCTCCTACGAGCAGTACTTC | CASSRTGTASYEQYF
TRBD1 | many | TRBJ1-2 | TRBV6-5 | TGTGCCAGCAGCCCTATCGCGGGGACAGGGACTCACTACACCTTC | CASSPIAGTGTHYTF
- | many | TRBJ1-1 | TRBV27 | TGTGCCAGCAGTTGGTCTGAGGAAACTGAAGCTTTCTTT | CASSWSEETEAFF
TRBD1 | few | TRBJ2-2 | TRBV20-1 | TGCAGTGCTAGAGCCCAGGGGGCAGGTCCCGGGGAGCTGTTTTTT | CSARAQGAGPGELFF
- | - | TRBJ1-2 | TRBV12-3/TRBV12-4 | TGTGCCAGCAGTACCCGCGACAGTTTCTATGGCTACACCTTC | CASSTRDSFYGYTF
- | - | TRBJ1-4 | TRBV20-1 | TGCAGTGCTAGCCCGGCCACAGGACTTAATGAAAAACTGTTTTTT | CSASPATGLNEKLFF
- | many | TRBJ1-5 | TRBV12-3/TRBV12-4 | TGTGCCAGCACCGCTACCACAGGGCTAGGGCCCCAGCATTTT | CASTATTGLGPQHF
- | few | TRBJ2-2 | TRBV3-1 | TGTGCCAGCAGCCAAGATACGTGGAGCTACACCGGGGAGCTGTTTTTT | CASSQDTWSYTGELFF
- | many | TRBJ2-1 | TRBV6-4 | TGTGCCAGCAGTGACTCTTGGCCCACGACCTACAATGAGCAGTTCTTC | CASSDSWPTTYNEQFF
- | few | TRBJ2-2 | TRBV7-2 | TGTGCCAGCAGCTTAAGACAGAGCACCGGGGAGCTGTTTTTT | CASSLRQSTGELFF
TRBD2 | many | TRBJ2-1 | TRBV11-2 | TGTGCCAGCAGCTTGCGATCCTCTCTAGCGGGGAGGAGCGAGCAGTTCTTC | CASSLRSSLAGRSEQFF
- | many | TRBJ2-2 | TRBV5-5 | TGTGCCAGCAGCTTGGAAGTCCTAGCTTCAGGGGTAATCGCCGGGGAGCTGTTTTTT | CASSLEVLASGVIAGELFF
- | - | TRBJ2-1 | TRBV4-2 | TGTGCCAGCAGCCAAGTAGGGGGGGGCCACTACAATGAGCAGTTCTTC | CASSQVGGGHYNEQFF
- | few | TRBJ1-2 | TRBV4-1 | TGCGCCAGCAGCCAAGCGTTAGGCCCTGGGGGCTACACCTTC | CASSQALGPGGYTF
TRBD1 | many | TRBJ2-7 | TRBV5-1 | TGCGCCAGCAGCATCGGGACAGGGGGAAACGAGCAGTACTTC | CASSIGTGGNEQYF
TRBD2 | - | TRBJ2-1 | TRBV27 | TGTGCCAGCAGCGCGGGGGTCGGCACCTACAATGAGCAGTTCTTC | CASSAGVGTYNEQFF
TRBD1 | - | TRBJ1-6 | TRBV2 | TGTGCCAGCAGTGGACAGGGGGCCGGGAATTCACCCCTCCACTTT | CASSGQGAGNSPLHF